The rows below give T cell receptor beta chains drawn from one sample of a study of blood T cell repertoires in COVID-19. Libraries were prepared by immunoSEQ multiplex PCR; TCRdb keeps only in-frame clonotypes and omits some of them. The sample holds some 130,000 clones, more than 75% seen once. Material for sequencing was peripheral blood. All receptors derive from an older man with acute or convalescent COVID-19. Each CDR3 is given with its conserved first and last residue. Fields, in order: V gene, J gene, D gene, clone size, CDR3 protein, CDR3 DNA. A D gene is named only where the DNA matches it firmly. Size tells how often a clone was seen (once, few, many) or the class of an expanded clone, and some rows leave it out.

>TRBV7-2|TRBJ1-1|.|few
CASGLWGEAFF
TGTGCCAGCGGCCTCTGGGGCGAAGCTTTCTTT
>TRBV12-3/TRBV12-4|TRBJ2-7|.|.
CASSLNYEQYF
TGTGCCAGCAGTCTAAACTACGAGCAGTACTTC
>TRBV6-2/TRBV6-3|TRBJ2-2|TRBD2|once
CASSSPGLAFSGELFF
TGTGCCAGCAGTTCACCGGGACTAGCGTTTTCCGGGGAGCTGTTTTTT
>TRBV3-1/TRBV3-2|TRBJ1-1|.|once
CASSSGQGFEAFF
TGTGCCAGCAGTTCTGGTCAGGGATTTGAAGCTTTCTTT
>TRBV27|TRBJ1-2|.|.
CASSPLGLTIVGGYTF
TGTGCCAGCAGTCCCCTGGGACTTACCATTGTTGGGGGCTACACCTTC
>TRBV6-2/TRBV6-3|TRBJ1-5|TRBD1|.
CASSLGQVNQPQHF
TGTGCCAGCAGTTTAGGACAGGTCAATCAGCCCCAGCATTTT
>TRBV7-2|TRBJ1-1|.|.
CASSDRSRNTEAFF
TGTGCCAGCAGCGACAGGTCGCGAAACACTGAAGCTTTCTTT
>TRBV19|TRBJ1-1|TRBD1|.
CASRERDRGSEAFF
TGTGCCAGTAGAGAACGGGACAGGGGATCTGAAGCTTTCTTT
>TRBV19|TRBJ1-6|.|.
CASSNPPGARNSPLHF
TGTGCCAGTAGTAATCCCCCAGGGGCGAGGAATTCACCCCTCCACTTT
>TRBV27|TRBJ1-6|.|.
CASSLQGPGPLHF
TGTGCCAGCAGTTTACAAGGGCCGGGGCCCCTCCACTTT
>TRBV24-1|TRBJ2-5|TRBD1|.
CATSPPGGVETQYF
TGTGCCACCAGTCCTCCAGGGGGCGTGGAGACCCAGTACTTC
>TRBV7-9|TRBJ2-3|TRBD1|.
CASSLRGLGTDTQYF
TGTGCCAGCAGCTTAAGGGGGCTTGGGACAGATACGCAGTATTTT
>TRBV4-3|TRBJ1-4|TRBD1|.
CASSQESGTGSEKLFF
TGCGCCAGCAGCCAGGAATCGGGGACAGGGAGTGAAAAACTGTTTTTT
>TRBV7-8|TRBJ2-3|.|.
CASSITVTDTQYF
TGTGCCAGCAGCATCACAGTCACAGATACGCAGTATTTT
>TRBV7-8|TRBJ1-2|TRBD1|once
CASSSIQGTVYTF
TGTGCCAGCAGCTCAATACAGGGGACTGTCTACACCTTC
>TRBV29-1|TRBJ1-1|.|.
CSVSRGDTEAFF
TGCAGCGTTTCCCGAGGCGACACTGAAGCTTTCTTT
>TRBV3-1/TRBV3-2|TRBJ2-1|TRBD2|.
CASSQSAGGNEQFF
TGTGCCAGCAGCCAATCGGCGGGGGGCAATGAGCAGTTCTTC
>TRBV7-9|TRBJ1-1|.|few
CASSLLLPGMNTEAFF
TGTGCCAGCAGCTTACTGCTACCGGGTATGAACACTGAAGCTTTCTTT
>TRBV4-3|TRBJ1-6|.|.
CASSSSRDGKTPLHF
TGCGCCAGCAGCAGTTCGCGGGACGGCAAAACACCCCTCCACTTT
>TRBV11-2|TRBJ2-1|TRBD2|.
CASSLRIGTSGYNEQFF
TGTGCCAGCAGCTTACGAATCGGGACTAGCGGATACAATGAGCAGTTCTTC
>TRBV6-1|TRBJ1-1|.|.
CASSEAYVGGAGTEAFF
TGTGCCAGCAGTGAGGCTTACGTTGGGGGCGCTGGGACTGAAGCTTTCTTT
>TRBV2|TRBJ1-2|.|.
CASSGHPIEGGYTF
TGTGCCAGCTCGGGACATCCAATCGAGGGCGGCTACACCTTC
>TRBV6-6|TRBJ2-3|TRBD1|many
CASSYKRDRGQDTQYF
TGTGCCAGCAGTTACAAAAGGGACAGGGGGCAAGATACGCAGTATTTT
>TRBV6-5|TRBJ2-1|.|few
CASIQGVPSYNEQFF
TGTGCCAGCATACAGGGTGTTCCCTCCTACAATGAGCAGTTCTTC
>TRBV6-6|TRBJ2-7|.|.
CASNLDRTSYEQYF
TGTGCCAGCAACCTAGACAGGACCTCCTACGAGCAGTACTTC
>TRBV5-5|TRBJ1-1|.|.
CASSSEAGSEAFF
TGTGCCAGCAGCTCTGAGGCGGGTTCTGAAGCTTTCTTT
>TRBV7-3|TRBJ2-3|TRBD2|.
CASSLSGGDTQYF
TGTGCCAGCAGCTTAAGCGGGGGAGATACGCAGTATTTT
>TRBV12-3/TRBV12-4|TRBJ1-2|.|.
CASSFNRGDGYTF
TGTGCCAGCAGTTTCAACCGGGGGGATGGCTACACCTTC
>TRBV10-3|TRBJ1-4|.|.
CAISPVATNEKLFF
TGTGCCATTTCGCCCGTAGCAACTAATGAAAAACTGTTTTTT